Each of the 6 T cell receptor beta chains below was sequenced from the same sample in a study of cytomegalovirus exposure and HLA in healthy donors. Use of 60 Vbeta and 13 Jbeta primers characterized the PCR. Profiled with immunoSEQ multiplex PCR; TCRdb holds only in-frame clones, not every one. Of around 170,000 clones listed, around 81% are singletons. The sample taken for sequencing was PBMCs. The receptors here all came from a man between 35 and 55 years old in good health and CMV-seronegative.

This clone occurred once. This chain uses TRBV7-2 with TRBJ2-5, with D unclear. With 5 bases removed from V and 4 bases from J, the gap between germline ends came to 14 bases. The CDR3 sequence is 14 residues long. CDR1 is SGHTA, CDR2 FQGNSA, per germline. CDR3 in amino acids: CASSRRVLGETQYF. The CDR3 nucleotides are TGTGCCAGCAGCCGCCGGGTATTAGGAGAGACCCAGTACTTC.

The rearrangement links TRBV30 to TRBJ1-3; no reliable D call. The germline CDR1 and CDR2 sequences are GTSNPN and SVGIG (reference sequence). This CDR3 contains 14 residues. The germline V and J ends were trimmed by 0 bases and 2 bases, with 8 bases remaining between them. The CDR3 DNA reads TGTGCCTGGAGTGTACTTTCACCTGGAAACACCATATATTTT. Its translation is CAWSVLSPGNTIYF.

CDR3 DNA sequence: TGCGCCAGCAGCTTGGCGGGCAGGGCTGGGGCCAACGTCCTGACTTTC. Translated, it gives CASSLAGRAGANVLTF. This chain joins TRBV5-1 and TRBJ2-6; TRBD1 is a possible D gene (5 bases). Germline loops: CDR1 SGHRS, CDR2 YFSETQ. Trimming left V 0 bases short and J 2 bases short, with 9 bases between. The CDR3 loop spans 16 amino acids.

The V call is TRBV5-1, the J call TRBJ2-3; no clear D gene. Germline lookup yields CDR1 SGHRS and CDR2 YFSETQ. The length of the CDR3 is 14 residues. Trimming took off 3 bases at V and 0 bases at J, with 8 bases between the two ends. The CDR3 DNA reads TGCGCCAGCAGCTGGAGAACAAGCACAGATACGCAGTATTTT. It specifies CASSWRTSTDTQYF. The variable domain in full, completed from reference TRBV5-1 and TRBJ2-3, reads KAGVTQTPRYLIKTRGQQVTLSCSPISGHRSVSWYQQTPGQGLQFLFEYFSETQRNKGNFPGRFSGRQFSNSRSEMNVSTLELGDSALYLCASSWRTSTDTQYFGPGTRLTVL.

The V call is TRBV2, the J call TRBJ2-5; TRBD2 matches at 15 bases. In germline, CDR1 is SNHLY, CDR2 FYNNEI. This CDR3 is 18 amino acids long. The J segment lost 1 base and the V segment lost 5 bases, leaving 8 bases of the junction unmatched. CDR3 sequence (DNA): TGTGCCAGCAGTTTCGGACTAGCGGGAGGGGCGCCCCAAGAGACCCAGTACTTC. It translates to CASSFGLAGGAPQETQYF.

The V call is TRBV25-1, the J call TRBJ2-7; TRBD1 matches 7 bases. The germline gives CDR1 MGHDK, CDR2 SYGVNS. Unmatched junction bases numbered 10, after V lost 8 bases and J lost 0 bases. CDR3 length: 15 residues. In DNA form, the CDR3 reads TGTGCCAGCGGGGACAGCCACGACAGCTCCTACGAGCAGTACGTC. Translating it yields CASGDSHDSSYEQYV.